Listed below are T cell receptor beta chains from one sample, sequenced in a study of blood T cells in healthy people across ages. A single record per CDR3 protein comes from TCRdb applying MiXCR to the 5' RACE reads. The sample records almost 1 million distinct CDR3 sequences, approximately 50% being singletons. The sample comprised blood. Receptors originate from a woman aged 55-75 years in good health. CDR3s include the opening cysteine and the closing phenylalanine or tryptophan. Each record gives: CDR3 protein, CDR3 DNA, J gene, V gene, clone size, D gene. A D gene is named only where the DNA matches it firmly. Size is omitted from some rows. Given values are once, few, many or a class for expanded clones.

CASSQPMAGTGLLANYGYTF TGTGCCAGCAGCCAACCCATGGCCGGGACAGGCCTATTAGCTAACTATGGCTACACCTTC TRBJ1-2 TRBV4-2 - TRBD1
CASSQETGPPKGQFF TGTGCCAGCTCACAAGAGACAGGGCCCCCAAAGGGGCAGTTCTTC TRBJ2-1 TRBV18 - TRBD1
CSASGQRKETQYF TGCAGTGCTAGTGGGCAGAGAAAAGAGACCCAGTACTTC TRBJ2-5 TRBV20-1 - -
CATSREFGSSGEQYF TGTGCCACCAGCAGAGAATTTGGTTCGTCGGGCGAGCAGTACTTC TRBJ2-7 TRBV15 few -
CSVGAQNRNEQFF TGCAGCGTTGGTGCTCAAAACCGTAATGAGCAGTTCTTC TRBJ2-1 TRBV29-1 - -
CASSIVGPGSGRSDEQYF TGTGCCAGTAGTATAGTGGGACCAGGGAGCGGGAGAAGCGATGAGCAGTACTTC TRBJ2-7 TRBV19 once TRBD2
CASSPRGTSGATDTQYF TGTGCCAGCTCACCACGAGGGACTAGCGGGGCCACAGATACGCAGTATTTT TRBJ2-3 TRBV18 - TRBD2
CASSPQGWEQYF TGTGCCAGCAGCCCGCAGGGCTGGGAGCAGTACTTC TRBJ2-5 TRBV3-1 - -
CSATQPPGEKLFF TGCAGTGCTACACAACCTCCGGGCGAAAAACTGTTTTTT TRBJ1-4 TRBV20-1 - -
CASSWTGGIYEQYF TGTGCCAGCAGTTGGACAGGGGGCATCTACGAGCAGTACTTC TRBJ2-7 TRBV12-3/TRBV12-4 - TRBD1
CASTAPHGTGDHEQYF TGTGCCAGCACCGCGCCCCACGGGACAGGAGATCACGAGCAGTACTTC TRBJ2-7 TRBV7-9 - TRBD1
CASSFKVNTEAFF TGTGCCAGCAGTTTCAAGGTCAACACTGAAGCTTTCTTT TRBJ1-1 TRBV27 - -
CASSVTGTGIYGYTF TGTGCCAGCAGCGTAACCGGGACAGGGATCTATGGCTACACCTTC TRBJ1-2 TRBV9 few TRBD1
CASSPTGSSNQPQHF TGTGCCAGCAGTCCGACAGGGAGTAGCAATCAGCCCCAGCATTTT TRBJ1-5 TRBV28 - TRBD1
CASSEGQATDTQYF TGTGCCAGCAGTGAGGGCCAGGCCACAGATACGCAGTATTTT TRBJ2-3 TRBV2 - -
CASSFSARTDTQYF TGTGCCAGCAGCTTTTCCGCACGTACAGATACGCAGTATTTT TRBJ2-3 TRBV7-9 few -
CATSEGTGYQETQYF TGTGCCACCAGTGAGGGGACAGGTTACCAAGAGACCCAGTACTTC TRBJ2-5 TRBV24-1 many TRBD1
CASSPRVGSYNEQFF TGTGCCAGCTCACCACGGGTAGGTTCCTACAATGAGCAGTTCTTC TRBJ2-1 TRBV18 - -
CASSLTEIGSYEQYF TGTGCCAGCAGCTTGACGGAAATCGGCTCCTACGAGCAGTACTTC TRBJ2-7 TRBV7-6 - -
CASSYPPTGLLAKNIQYF TGTGCCAGCAGTTACCCACCTACAGGACTTCTAGCCAAAAACATTCAGTACTTC TRBJ2-4 TRBV6-2/TRBV6-3 few -
CASSYGNEQYF TGTGCCAGCAGCTACGGAAACGAGCAGTACTTC TRBJ2-7 TRBV5-6 - -
CSAILSNEYEQYF TGCAGTGCGATTTTGAGTAATGAATACGAGCAGTACTTC TRBJ2-7 TRBV20-1 few -
CASSQGVYNEQYF TGCGCCAGCAGCCAGGGGGTCTACAATGAGCAGTACTTC TRBJ2-4 TRBV4-3 once -
CASSQDHPYSSYEQYF TGCGCCAGCAGCCAAGATCATCCCTATAGCTCCTACGAGCAGTACTTC TRBJ2-7 TRBV4-1 - -
CASSLQGNSNQPQHF TGTGCCAGCTCACTACAGGGGAATAGCAATCAGCCCCAGCATTTT TRBJ1-5 TRBV18 - TRBD1
CSARSPIDTQYF TGCAGTGCTAGGTCTCCAATAGATACGCAGTATTTT TRBJ2-3 TRBV20-1 - -
CASSLAGFRDSLFYGYTF TGTGCCAGCAGTTTAGCGGGATTCCGGGACAGTCTATTTTATGGCTACACCTTC TRBJ1-2 TRBV12-3/TRBV12-4 - TRBD1
CASSPQGALLADTQYF TGTGCCAGCAGCCCACAGGGGGCGCTCTTGGCAGATACGCAGTATTTT TRBJ2-3 TRBV7-2 - TRBD1
CASSPTLRGPPPYEQYF TGTGCCAGCAGTCCGACCCTCCGGGGGCCTCCTCCCTACGAGCAGTACTTC TRBJ2-7 TRBV28 - -
CSASWGSYEQYF TGCAGTGCTAGTTGGGGATCCTACGAGCAGTACTTC TRBJ2-7 TRBV20-1 few -
CASSYLDYGYTF TGTGCCAGCAGTTATTTGGACTATGGCTACACCTTC TRBJ1-2 TRBV6-2/TRBV6-3 few -